This TCR beta chain comes out of a study of shared clonotypes between healthy human individuals. CD45RO+ cells and CCR7-negative CD45RA+ TemRA cells were combined as CD8 memory. This clone is a singleton in its sample. As yet, its antigen is unknown. Whole-study results and caveats: Rarefaction indicated that sorted-subset sequencing remained incomplete although depth was large. Non-shared clonotypes had lower generation probabilities than clonotypes shared by all four sorted-subset donors.

Methods used by the authors: Filtering of immunoSEQ junctional sequences could not match full-length read filtering. Sequencing used immunoSEQ multiplex PCR; TCRdb keeps in-frame clones, though not all of them. V, J and clone size are those of that table, while D and trimming were read from the DNA. The data hold around 95,000 clones, with under 80% observed a single time. Trimming took off 1 base at V and 6 bases at J, with 18 bases between the two ends. The CDR3 totals 16 residues. Germline CDR1 reads MRHNA; CDR2 reads SNTAGT. Sequences were obtained from memory CD8+ T cells sorted from blood. Indicated subset: CD45RO+ cells pooled with CCR7-negative TemRA cells. The chain has TRBV6-4 and TRBJ1-2; possible D gene TRBD1, 6 bases. This receptor was identified in a man aged 25 to 40 in good health. In nucleotides, the CDR3 is TGTGCCAGCAGTGACTTTTTCAAAACAGGGAGGGATGGCTACACCTTC. As protein: CASSDFFKTGRDGYTF.